These 8 T cell receptor beta chains share one sample of origin, sequenced in a study of cytomegalovirus exposure and HLA in healthy donors. Profiled with immunoSEQ multiplex PCR; TCRdb holds only in-frame clones, not every one. This sample has 190,000 or so clones, with 65% to 85% found just once. The sample was PBMCs. Receptor source: a woman under 30 in good health and CMV-seropositive.

The chain combines TRBV7-2 with TRBJ1-2, with a weak D call TRBD1 (6 bases). The germline V gene has CDR1 SGHTA and CDR2 FQGNSA. V lost 2 bases to trimming and J lost 3 bases, with 10 bases between them. There are 14 residues in the CDR3. The CDR3 region is CASSLWGLDYGYTF. The CDR3 DNA reads TGTGCCAGCAGCTTATGGGGGCTGGACTATGGCTACACCTTC.

This clone was detected only a few times. The chain uses TRBV19 and TRBJ1-5; D uncertain. Germline loops: CDR1 LNHDA, CDR2 SQIVND (reference sequence). The ends were cut back, 8 bases at V and 7 bases at J, with 18 bases in the middle. There are 14 residues in the CDR3. CDR3 in DNA: TGTGCCAGTCGGGTTAGAAGTAGTCCCCAGCCCCAGCATTTT. It encodes CASRVRSSPQPQHF.

The chain is built from TRBV6-1 and TRBJ2-5; the match to TRBD1 covers 11 bases. V was clipped by 7 bases and J by 5 bases; unmatched bases: 9. Germline loops: CDR1 MNHNS, CDR2 SASEGT. CDR3 size: 15 residues. CDR3: CASITDRGRGETQYF. For the CDR3, the DNA is TGTGCCAGCATCACGGACAGGGGGCGTGGGGAGACCCAGTACTTC.

The genes are TRBV10-1 and TRBJ2-7, with D possibly matching TRBD2 (6 bases). This CDR3 is built from 11 residues. Germline values: CDR1 WNHNN, CDR2 SYGVQD (reference sequence). Trimming cost V 8 bases and J 6 bases, with 11 bases left between them. This CDR3 is CASSYGGEQYF. CDR3 sequence (DNA): TGCGCCAGCTCGTACGGGGGCGAGCAGTACTTC.

The chain couples TRBV15 to TRBJ1-1; 8 positions agree with TRBD1. Trimming at V came to 1 base and at J to 4 bases, leaving 5 bases not matched to a gene. CDR1 and CDR2 (germline): LNHNV, YYDKDF (reference sequence). This CDR3 spans 15 amino acids. CDR3 in amino acids: CATSRGTDRATEAFF. In DNA, the CDR3 is TGTGCCACCAGCAGAGGAACGGACAGGGCCACTGAAGCTTTCTTT.

In this sample, this clone turned up a few times. The genes are TRBV7-8 and TRBJ1-5; the D is unclear. The length of the CDR3 is 14 residues. Germline V gene lookup returns CDR1 SGHVS and CDR2 FQNEAQ. The germline V and J ends were trimmed by 1 base and 9 bases, with 13 bases remaining between them. CDR3 residues: CASSLEGSAGPQHF. The DNA of the CDR3 is TGTGCCAGCAGCTTAGAAGGTTCAGCGGGGCCCCAGCATTTT. Full variable domain (remainder filled in from reference TRBV7-8 and TRBJ1-5): GAGVSQSPRYKVAKRGQDVALRCDPISGHVSLFWYQQALGQGPEFLTYFQNEAQLDKSGLPSDRFFAERPEGSVSTLKIQRTQQEDSAVYLCASSLEGSAGPQHFGDGTRLSIL.

The gene calls are TRBV6-4 and TRBJ1-4; 10 nucleotides match TRBD1. The ends lost 6 bases at V and 7 bases at J; junction bases unmatched: 8. The CDR3 is made up of 15 amino acids. CDR1 MRHNA and CDR2 SNTAGT come from the germline V gene. The chain's CDR3 is CASSVTGTGVEKLFF. The DNA of the CDR3 is TGTGCCAGCAGCGTAACCGGGACAGGGGTTGAAAAACTGTTTTTT.

This sequence joins TRBV4-3 and TRBJ2-7; no reliable D call. Germline V gene data show CDR1 as LGHNA and CDR2 as YSLEER. The CDR3 is 12 residues long. The ends were cut back, 4 bases at V and 1 base at J, with 5 bases in the middle. CDR3 in amino acids: CASSPRSYEQYF. The DNA for the CDR3 is TGCGCCAGCAGCCCGCGATCCTACGAGCAGTACTTC.